Presented here are 31 T cell receptor beta chains from one specimen sequenced in a study of spatial heterogeneity in lung cancer. TCRdb reprocessed the 5' RACE reads with MiXCR, giving one entry per CDR3 protein. Altogether roughly 110,000 distinct CDR3 sequences are present, approximately 11% being singletons, with the ten largest covering 20% to 25%. The time point denotes: blood at routine non-recurrence follow-up after resection. The material was PBMCs, obtained at follow-up. The receptor source for this set is a female donor with early-stage non-small cell lung cancer.

This clonotype was counted at least ten times. The chain couples TRBV20-1 to TRBJ2-7; a possible D gene is TRBD1 (5 bases). V gave up 6 bases and J gave up 1 base, with 7 bases separating them. Per germline, CDR1 DFQATT and CDR2 SNEGSKA (reference sequence). The CDR3 is 11 residues long. The CDR3 here is CSARQSYEQYF. In nucleotides, the CDR3 is TGCAGTGCGCGACAGTCCTACGAGCAGTACTTC.

This rearrangement joins TRBV19 to TRBJ1-5, with 11 bases matching TRBD1. Germline V CDR1 and CDR2: LNHDA, SQIVND (reference sequence). The trim removed 5 bases at V and 6 bases at J, leaving 6 bases unmatched. The CDR3 is made up of 15 amino acids. The CDR3 coding sequence is TGTGCCAGTAGTCCCCAAGGACAGGGGGCTCAGCCCCAGCATTTT. Encoded protein: CASSPQGQGAQPQHF.

This clonotype was seen repeatedly, ten times or more. The chain recombines TRBV30 with TRBJ1-5; 8 bases fit TRBD1. Trimming took 2 bases from V and 5 from J; bases not matched to a gene: 5. Germline assignment: CDR1 GTSNPN and CDR2 SVGIG (reference sequence). The CDR3 loop spans 14 amino acids. This chain's CDR3 is CAWSTGTGYQPQHF. As DNA, the CDR3 is TGTGCCTGGAGTACCGGGACAGGTTATCAGCCCCAGCATTTT.

This clonotype has only a few counts. The chain combines TRBV12-3 or TRBV12-4 with TRBJ1-2; D gene ambiguous. V lost 8 bases and J lost 4, with 20 bases in between. This CDR3 is 15 amino acids long. The CDR3 DNA reads TGTGCCAGCTCCATGAGTCCCAGTGGCGGCTATGGCTACACCTTC. Its protein product is CASSMSPSGGYGYTF.

At least ten counts were recorded for this clonotype. The V and J genes are TRBV5-1 and TRBJ2-2, with D possibly matching TRBD2 (5 bases). Per the germline V gene, CDR1 is SGHRS and CDR2 is YFSETQ. CDR3 length: 16 amino acids. V lost 2 bases, J lost 0 bases, and 11 bases lay in between. CDR3 bases: TGCGCCAGCAGCTTCCGGGGTAGCTCGAACACCGGGGAGCTGTTTTTT. Translation: CASSFRGSSNTGELFF.

The chain is built from TRBV5-1 and TRBJ1-2; 7 bases agree with TRBD1. Unmatched junction bases numbered 11, after V lost 4 bases and J lost 8 bases. The CDR3 sequence is 14 residues long. Germline CDR1 reads SGHRS; CDR2 reads YFSETQ. The CDR3 DNA reads TGCGCCAGCAGCCCTGAGGGGGCCGTCCCCGGCTACACCTTC. This codes for CASSPEGAVPGYTF.

The genes are TRBV2 and TRBJ2-5; D remains unclear. Germline V gene lookup returns CDR1 SNHLY and CDR2 FYNNEI. The CDR3 totals 11 residues. V lost 5 bases and J lost 5, with 6 bases in between. The CDR3 loop is CASSPLETQYF. The CDR3 nucleotides read TGTGCCAGCAGTCCACTCGAGACCCAGTACTTC.

The sample holds many counts of this clonotype. The chain recombines TRBV18 with TRBJ1-1; tentative D call: TRBD1 (6 bases). Trimming took 0 bases from V and 7 from J, leaving 15 bases between them. Germline CDR1 is KGHSH and CDR2 is LQKENI. The CDR3 runs to 15 residues. The CDR3 spells CASSPPQGGGGEAFF. CDR3 nucleotides: TGTGCCAGCTCACCACCACAGGGCGGGGGCGGTGAAGCTTTCTTT.

This clonotype was seen a handful of times. J is TRBJ2-2 and V is TRBV7-2; 7 nucleotides agree with TRBD2. Germline CDR1 is SGHTA and CDR2 is FQGNSA. After removal of 2 bases from V and 6 bases from J, the junction contained 6 bases not matched to a gene. The CDR3 sequence is 15 residues long. DNA of the CDR3: TGTGCCAGCAGCTTAACTGGACTAGTATCCGGGGAGCTGTTTTTT. Protein: CASSLTGLVSGELFF.

This clonotype turned up a few times. The chain employs TRBV5-1 and TRBJ2-3; D might be TRBD1 (5 bases). The CDR3 has 15 residues. The germline V and J ends were trimmed by 0 bases and 0 bases, with 8 bases remaining between them. Germline V gives CDR1 SGHRS, CDR2 YFSETQ. CDR3 sequence: CASSLVGRSTDTQYF. The CDR3 region has the DNA TGCGCCAGCAGCTTGGTGGGGCGAAGCACAGATACGCAGTATTTT.

The CDR3 sequence: CASSLVGGQNTEAFF. Here the CDR3 DNA reads TGCGCCAGCAGCTTGGTGGGAGGGCAGAACACTGAAGCTTTCTTT. This chain links TRBV5-1 with TRBJ1-1; the D is unclear. V dropped 0 bases and J dropped 1 base, with 10 bases sitting between them. The CDR3 consists of 15 residues. Germline values: CDR1 SGHRS, CDR2 YFSETQ. Drawing the rest from reference TRBV5-1 and TRBJ1-1, the complete variable domain is KAGVTQTPRYLIKTRGQQVTLSCSPISGHRSVSWYQQTPGQGLQFLFEYFSETQRNKGNFPGRFSGRQFSNSRSEMNVSTLELGDSALYLCASSLVGGQNTEAFFGQGTRLTVV.

This clonotype occurred a few times. V usage is TRBV7-2 and J usage is TRBJ2-1; D perhaps matches TRBD2 (5 bases). Germline V gene data show CDR1 as SGHTA and CDR2 as FQGNSA. The V end was cut by 1 base, the J end by 0 bases, with 7 bases between. CDR3 length: 15 residues. CDR3 amino acids: CASSLDGSSYNEQFF. The CDR3 coding sequence is TGTGCCAGCAGCTTAGATGGGAGCTCCTACAATGAGCAGTTCTTC.

The rearrangement joins TRBV5-1 to TRBJ2-1; D is perhaps TRBD1 (6 bases). The CDR3 covers 13 residues. Looked up from germline, CDR1 is SGHRS and CDR2 is YFSETQ. Trimming removed 3 bases from V and 5 bases from J, with 9 bases in between. CDR3 DNA sequence: TGCGCCAGCAGCTCCAACAGGGACAATGAGCAGTTCTTC. Amino acid sequence: CASSSNRDNEQFF.

This clonotype was detected a few times. The CDR3 sequence is CSARTGGLNTGELFF. CDR3 sequence (DNA): TGCAGTGCTAGGACGGGCGGACTAAACACCGGGGAGCTGTTTTTT. The chain joins TRBV20-1 to TRBJ2-2, with D perhaps matching TRBD2 (6 bases). V lost 3 bases to trimming and J lost 2 bases, with 13 bases between them. The CDR3 totals 15 residues. Germline V lookup: CDR1 DFQATT, CDR2 SNEGSKA (reference sequence).

This clonotype has a handful of counts. The rearrangement uses TRBV18 and TRBJ1-1; D not resolved. CDR1 KGHSH and CDR2 LQKENI come from the germline V gene. The CDR3 covers 13 residues. V was cut by 4 bases and J by 7 bases, with 13 bases left in between. CDR3 DNA: TGTGCCAGCTCACTAGCAACAGACGGTGAAGCTTTCTTT. Protein sequence: CASSLATDGEAFF.

This clonotype was seen ten or more times. V usage is TRBV12-3 or TRBV12-4 and J usage is TRBJ2-1; D unclear. Trimming cost V 2 bases and J 4 bases, with 12 bases left between them. The CDR3 spans 15 residues. CDR3 nucleotides: TGTGCCAGCAGTTTATGGGAAATATCATACAATGAGCAGTTCTTC. It codes for CASSLWEISYNEQFF.

A word on this clonotype: A much more abundant neighbour one base away suggests this may be a read error. The chain combines TRBV7-8 with TRBJ1-1; D remains ambiguous. Germline V gives CDR1 SGHVS, CDR2 FQNEAQ. This CDR3 spans 14 amino acids. CDR3: CAGSFSRMNTEAFF. The CDR3 DNA follows: TGTGCCGGCAGCTTCTCCCGAATGAACACTGAAGCTTTCTTT. The whole variable domain, filled in from reference TRBV7-8 and TRBJ1-1, reads GAGVSQSPRYKVAKRGQDVALRCDPISGHVSLFWYQQALGQGPEFLTYFQNEAQLDKSGLPSDRFFAERPEGSVSTLKIQRTQQEDSAVYLCAGSFSRMNTEAFFGQGTRLTVV.

This clonotype has ten or more counts. The J gene is TRBJ2-7, the V gene TRBV28; 9 nucleotides match TRBD2. Per germline, CDR1 MDHEN and CDR2 SYDVKM. Losses at the gene ends were 6 bases for V and 3 bases for J; bases not matched to a gene: 9. The CDR3 extends over 15 amino acids. CDR3 bases: TGTGCCAGCAGGCATAGCGGGAGCTCCGTCTACGAGCAGTACTTC. This codes for CASRHSGSSVYEQYF.

This clonotype was detected only a few times. This chain uses TRBV14 with TRBJ2-3; weak D call: TRBD2 (5 bases). Per germline, CDR1 SGHDN and CDR2 FVKESK. The CDR3 loop spans 15 amino acids. V lost 0 bases and J lost 3, with 10 bases in between. In DNA, the CDR3 is TGTGCCAGCAGCCAAGATTGGAGCGGAACAGATACGCAGTATTTT. It is translated as CASSQDWSGTDTQYF.

The table lists this clonotype with a few counts. The rearrangement joins TRBV20-1 to TRBJ2-4, with TRBD1 matching over 7 bases. CDR1 is DFQATT and CDR2 is SNEGSKA in the germline V gene (reference sequence). CDR3 size: 12 residues. The V gene end was trimmed by 7 bases and the J gene end by 5 bases; junction bases not matched to a gene: 5. CDR3 in DNA: TGCAGTGTCGGAGACAGGGAAAACATTCAGTACTTC. This encodes CSVGDRENIQYF.

This clonotype was recorded at least ten times. This chain joins TRBV4-2 and TRBJ2-2; 7 nucleotides match TRBD1. CDR1 and CDR2 (germline): LGHNA, YNFKEQ. Germline trimming cut 1 base from V and 1 base from J; bases unmatched to any gene: 6. The CDR3 covers 17 residues. DNA of the CDR3: TGTGCCAGCAGCCAAGGCGATTGGACAGGGAACACCGGGGAGCTGTTTTTT. Translated, it gives CASSQGDWTGNTGELFF.

This clonotype was seen repeatedly, ten times or more. This chain uses TRBV24-1 with TRBJ2-3, with D perhaps TRBD1 (6 bases). V lost 3 bases and J lost 1, with 13 bases in between. The CDR3 is 16 residues long. Germline values: CDR1 KGHDR, CDR2 SFDVKD. As DNA, the CDR3 is TGTGCCACCAGTGATCTTAACAGGGTGGGCACAGATACGCAGTATTTT. Residues: CATSDLNRVGTDTQYF.

This clonotype was seen more than once but under ten times. The chain has TRBV29-1 and TRBJ2-7, with D tentatively TRBD1 (5 bases). V lost 4 bases to trimming and J lost 3 bases, with 13 bases between them. Germline CDR1 reads SQVTM; CDR2 reads ANQGSEA. The CDR3 runs 13 residues. The CDR3 DNA reads TGCAGCGTTGGGGTCCCAGGGCGCTACGAGCAGTACTTC. It translates to CSVGVPGRYEQYF.

The sample holds many counts of this clonotype. The chain combines TRBV7-9 with TRBJ2-7; D remains unclear. Germline-derived CDR1 and CDR2 are SEHNR and FQNEAQ (reference sequence). The V and J ends lost 4 bases and 0 bases respectively, with 4 bases between them. This CDR3 region has 12 residues. The CDR3 reads CASSSSSYEQYV. In nucleotides, the CDR3 is TGTGCCAGCAGCTCTAGCTCCTACGAGCAGTACGTC.

This clonotype was counted ten times or more. The chain carries TRBV20-1 and TRBJ2-1, with TRBD2 matching over 7 bases. Germline V gene sequence: CDR1 DFQATT, CDR2 SNEGSKA (reference sequence). The CDR3 contains 15 residues. V gave up 5 bases and J gave up 0 bases; unmatched junction bases: 7. The CDR3 region is CSASSGSSSYNEQFF. As DNA, the CDR3 is TGCAGTGCTTCTAGCGGTTCAAGCTCCTACAATGAGCAGTTCTTC.

CDR3 coding DNA: TGTGCCTGGAGGACCGCAGGGCAGCTGTTTTTT. The encoded protein is CAWRTAGQLFF. The chain has TRBV30 and TRBJ1-4; D perhaps matches TRBD1 (5 bases). Trimming took 3 bases from V and 14 from J, leaving 13 bases between them. The CDR3 runs to 11 residues. Germline lookup yields CDR1 GTSNPN and CDR2 SVGIG (reference sequence).

On this clonotype itself: It may be a read error: a sequence one base away is much more abundant. The chain employs TRBV28 and TRBJ1-2, with TRBD1 as a possible D gene (6 bases). This CDR3 has 14 amino acids. The V end was cut by 3 bases, the J end by 12 bases, with 20 bases between. The germline CDR1 and CDR2 sequences are MDHEN and SYDVKM. CDR3 loop: CASSFPGTSRGDTF. Here the CDR3 DNA reads TGTGCCAGCAGTTTTCCCGGGACAAGCAGAGGCGACACCTTC.

This clonotype was seen ten or more times. CDR3 residues: CASSPPRGSSYNSPLHF. The CDR3 nucleotides read TGTGCCAGCAGTCCCCCTCGAGGAAGCTCCTATAATTCACCCCTCCACTTT. V and J are TRBV6-6 and TRBJ1-6; no clear D gene. There are 17 residues in the CDR3. The V end lost 5 bases, the J end lost 0 bases, and 14 bases lay between the germline ends. Germline assignment: CDR1 MNHNY and CDR2 SVGAGI (reference sequence).

In this sample, this clonotype turned up a few times. The CDR3 nucleotides read TGTGCCAGCAGCACGAGAGGTACGCAGTATTTT. The encoded protein is CASSTRGTQYF. V usage is TRBV11-3 and J usage is TRBJ2-3; no clear D. Trimming stripped 5 bases from V and 8 bases from J, with 8 bases between. Germline CDR1 SGHNT, CDR2 YENEEA. The CDR3 extends over 11 amino acids.

This clonotype was counted many times. V and J are TRBV18 and TRBJ2-7; 8 bases are shared with TRBD1. V lost 3 bases and J lost 0; bases outside the gene matches: 4. This CDR3 is 15 amino acids long. Per the germline V gene, CDR1 is KGHSH and CDR2 is LQKENI. The CDR3 DNA sequence: TGTGCCAGCTCACCTGGGACAGGCCTCTCCTACGAGCAGTACTTC. It is translated as CASSPGTGLSYEQYF.

Many counts were recorded for this clonotype. This chain uses TRBV28 with TRBJ1-5; D uncertain. In germline, CDR1 is MDHEN, CDR2 SYDVKM. There are 12 residues in the CDR3. V lost 5 bases, J lost 4 bases, and 6 bases lay in between. The CDR3 spells CASSPLNQPQHF. In DNA, the CDR3 is TGTGCCAGCAGTCCTTTAAATCAGCCCCAGCATTTT.